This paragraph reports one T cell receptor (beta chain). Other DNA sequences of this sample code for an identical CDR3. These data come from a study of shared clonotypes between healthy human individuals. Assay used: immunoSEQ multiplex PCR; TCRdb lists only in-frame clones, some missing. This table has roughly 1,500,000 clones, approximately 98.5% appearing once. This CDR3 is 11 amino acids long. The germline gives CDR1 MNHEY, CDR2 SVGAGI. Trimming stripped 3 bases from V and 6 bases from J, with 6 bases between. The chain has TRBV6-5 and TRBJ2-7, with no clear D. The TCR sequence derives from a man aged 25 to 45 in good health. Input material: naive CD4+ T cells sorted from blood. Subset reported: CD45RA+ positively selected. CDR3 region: CASSYIGEQYF. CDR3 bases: TGTGCCAGCAGTTATATTGGCGAGCAGTACTTC.